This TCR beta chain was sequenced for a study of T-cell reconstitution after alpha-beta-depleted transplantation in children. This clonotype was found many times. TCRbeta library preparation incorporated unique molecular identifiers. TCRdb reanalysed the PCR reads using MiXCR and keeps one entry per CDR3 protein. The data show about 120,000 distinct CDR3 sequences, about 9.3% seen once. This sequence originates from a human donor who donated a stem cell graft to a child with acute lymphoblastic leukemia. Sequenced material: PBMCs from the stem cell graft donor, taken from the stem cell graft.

The chain's CDR3 is CASSLGARVGSEQYF. The CDR3 DNA sequence: TGTGCCAGCAGCTTAGGGGCCAGGGTCGGTAGCGAGCAGTACTTC. The chain uses TRBV7-2 and TRBJ2-7; possibly TRBD1 for D (5 bases). Trimming removed 1 base at V and 6 bases at J, with 16 bases between. The germline gives CDR1 SGHTA, CDR2 FQGNSA. This CDR3 has 15 amino acids.